This TCR beta chain was captured in a study of early T cells in non-severe SARS-CoV-2 infection. The wider study: Bulk RNA taken from unsorted whole blood was sequenced, leaving chains unpaired.

In germline, CDR1 is SQVTM, CDR2 ANQGSEA. The V and J ends lost 4 bases and 7 bases respectively, with 17 bases between them. CDR3 size: 15 residues. As part of library construction, unique molecular identifiers were attached to individual cDNA molecules. One entry per CDR3 protein, called by TCRdb with MiXCR from the 5' RACE reads. The table shows 55,000 to 80,000 distinct CDR3 sequences, with roughly an eighth occurring only once. This clonotype came up a few times. What it binds is not known. Study results and limitations: Anti-spike CD8 specificities were favored by VDJdb matching, whose results missed private and CD4 specificities.

The sequence derives from an adult who was a healthcare worker with PCR-confirmed SARS-CoV-2 infection or an uninfected control (not recorded which). Material: whole blood, obtained at baseline. V and J are TRBV29-1 and TRBJ1-6; TRBD1 is a possible D gene (5 bases). The CDR3 nucleotides are TGCAGCGTTGCCTTCCGGGACGGCTTAAATTCACCCCTCCACTTT. Translating it yields CSVAFRDGLNSPLHF.